A selection of T cell receptor beta chains follows, all from one sample in a study of blood T cell repertoires in COVID-19. Clones were read by immunoSEQ multiplex PCR, and TCRdb kept only the in-frame ones, dropping some. The sample shows fewer than 90,000 clones, roughly 87% of them seen only once. Sequencing input: peripheral blood. All receptors come from a male donor with acute or convalescent COVID-19. The CDR3 runs from the conserved cysteine through the conserved F or W. D genes are given only for firm matches. The size entry is marked missing in some rows and otherwise reads once, few, many or a size class.

abundance	v_gene	d_gene	j_gene	CDR3aa	CDR3nt
-	TRBV18	TRBD1	TRBJ1-6	CASSPGQGIGSPLHF	TGTGCCAGCTCACCCGGACAGGGGATAGGTTCACCCCTCCACTTT
-	TRBV6-5	-	TRBJ1-6	CASSYSGRPRSSPLHF	TGTGCCAGCAGTTACTCGGGCAGGCCGCGCAGTTCACCCCTCCACTTT
-	TRBV7-9	TRBD1	TRBJ1-1	CASSFDRGTEAFF	TGTGCCAGCAGCTTCGACAGGGGCACTGAAGCTTTCTTT
-	TRBV6-1	-	TRBJ1-6	CASSDGGSWSPLHF	TGTGCCAGCAGTGATGGGGGCAGTTGGTCACCCCTCCACTTT
-	TRBV5-1	TRBD1	TRBJ1-2	CASSSTGGYGYTF	TGCGCCAGCAGCTCAACAGGGGGGTATGGCTACACCTTC
-	TRBV6-5	-	TRBJ1-2	CASSYDLSTDYGYTF	TGTGCCAGCAGTTACGATCTCTCGACAGACTATGGCTACACCTTC
-	TRBV5-5	-	TRBJ2-2	CASSLSEGAVGELFF	TGTGCCAGCAGCTTGTCCGAAGGGGCGGTCGGGGAGCTGTTTTTT
few	TRBV19	-	TRBJ1-6	CASSNLPTNSPLHF	TGTGCCAGTAGTAACTTACCAACTAATTCACCCCTCCACTTT
-	TRBV10-2	-	TRBJ2-3	CASSSSTDTQYF	TGCGCCAGCAGCTCTAGCACAGATACGCAGTATTTT
-	TRBV5-8	-	TRBJ2-7	CASTGDRSYEQYF	TGTGCCAGCACGGGGGACAGAAGTTACGAGCAGTACTTC
-	TRBV4-2	TRBD2	TRBJ2-7	CASSQEGGYEQYF	TGTGCCAGCAGCCAAGAGGGAGGGTATGAGCAGTACTTC
-	TRBV19	TRBD1	TRBJ1-5	CATTRQGQNNQPQHF	TGTGCCACCACCCGACAGGGCCAAAACAATCAGCCCCAGCATTTT
-	TRBV6-5	TRBD1	TRBJ1-1	CASGRADRGTEAFF	TGTGCCAGCGGCAGGGCGGACAGGGGCACTGAAGCTTTCTTT
few	TRBV5-1	-	TRBJ1-1	CASSLVQGAEAFF	TGCGCCAGCAGCTTGGTACAGGGTGCTGAAGCTTTCTTT
few	TRBV6-5	TRBD1	TRBJ2-7	CASSPQGQVYEQYF	TGTGCCAGCAGTCCACAGGGGCAGGTGTACGAGCAGTACTTC
-	TRBV5-4	TRBD1	TRBJ2-2	CASSLTGTGTGELFF	TGTGCCAGCAGCCTCACCGGGACAGGGACCGGGGAGCTGTTTTTT
-	TRBV3-1/TRBV3-2	-	TRBJ2-5	CASSQDWGGRETQYF	TGTGCCAGCAGCCAAGACTGGGGGGGCCGGGAGACCCAGTACTTC
-	TRBV19	TRBD1	TRBJ1-5	CASSIGDREAYSNQPQHF	TGTGCCAGTAGTATAGGGGACAGGGAGGCATATAGCAATCAGCCCCAGCATTTT
few	TRBV5-1	-	TRBJ2-7	CASSFQVAYEQYF	TGCGCCAGCAGCTTCCAGGTCGCATACGAGCAGTACTTC
-	TRBV19	-	TRBJ2-2	CAIGGGARTGELFF	TGTGCCATCGGGGGTGGGGCGAGAACCGGGGAGCTGTTTTTT
once	TRBV5-1	-	TRBJ2-7	CASSLEGSRAYEQYF	TGCGCCAGCAGCTTGGAAGGGAGTCGAGCCTACGAGCAGTACTTC
-	TRBV2	TRBD1	TRBJ2-7	CASRKGQSGTGTYEQYF	TGTGCCAGCAGGAAGGGGCAATCCGGGACAGGGACCTACGAGCAGTACTTC
-	TRBV5-6	-	TRBJ1-1	CASSNIEETRGAFF	TGTGCCAGCAGTAATATAGAGGAGACCCGAGGAGCTTTCTTT
-	TRBV15	TRBD2	TRBJ2-1	CATSRGTSGDYNEQFF	TGTGCCACCAGCAGAGGGACTAGCGGGGACTACAATGAGCAGTTCTTC
-	TRBV11-2	TRBD2	TRBJ2-1	CASSYKTGGPSYNEQFF	TGTGCCAGCAGCTATAAGACGGGGGGGCCCTCCTACAATGAGCAGTTCTTC
-	TRBV4-1	TRBD1	TRBJ1-2	CASSQVGTGGDYGYTF	TGCGCCAGCAGCCAAGTGGGGACAGGGGGGGACTATGGCTACACCTTC
-	TRBV7-2	TRBD1	TRBJ1-5	CASSLKTGDNQPQHF	TGTGCCAGCAGCTTAAAGACAGGGGACAATCAGCCCCAGCATTTT
-	TRBV5-4	TRBD1	TRBJ1-2	CASSFRDRLLNYGYTF	TGTGCCAGCAGCTTCCGGGACAGACTTCTTAACTATGGCTACACCTTC
-	TRBV5-6	TRBD1	TRBJ2-7	CASREQGTDLPYEQYF	TGTGCCAGCAGGGAACAAGGGACAGACCTTCCCTACGAGCAGTACTTC
few	TRBV7-8	TRBD1	TRBJ1-1	CASSLDRGDTEAFF	TGTGCCAGCAGCTTAGACAGGGGGGACACTGAAGCTTTCTTT
-	TRBV5-1	TRBD1	TRBJ1-1	CASSANPQGTGGMNTEAFF	TGCGCCAGCAGCGCGAACCCGCAGGGGACAGGGGGGATGAACACTGAAGCTTTCTTT